These 22 T cell receptor beta chains share one sample of origin, sequenced in a study of cytomegalovirus exposure and HLA in healthy donors. The study ran its PCR with 60 Vbeta and 13 Jbeta primers. The data were produced by immunoSEQ multiplex PCR, yet TCRdb's version contains in-frame clones alone and is incomplete. Of 180,000 or so clones listed, 82% were seen once; the top ten hold over 1.5%. The sequencing input was PBMCs. Receptor source: a man between 35 and 55 years old in good health and CMV-seronegative.

This clone appeared a single time. The chain links TRBV20-1 to TRBJ2-1; D may be TRBD2 (5 bases). Deletions cut 5 bases from V and 7 bases from J, with 6 bases between. CDR3 length: 10 amino acids. Per the germline V gene, CDR1 is DFQATT and CDR2 is SNEGSKA (reference sequence). CDR3 in DNA: TGCAGTGCTGTAGCGAATGAGCAGTTCTTC. This translates into CSAVANEQFF.

The V call is TRBV28, the J call TRBJ1-5; TRBD1 matches at 12 bases. CDR1 MDHEN and CDR2 SYDVKM come from the germline V gene. This CDR3 is 15 amino acids long. J was trimmed by 7 bases and V by 3 bases; bases with no gene match: 4. In DNA form, the CDR3 reads TGTGCCAGCAGTTTCCCGGGACAGGGGGCCCAGCCCCAGCATTTT. This codes for CASSFPGQGAQPQHF.

The chain employs TRBV6-5 and TRBJ2-7; D unresolved. From germline, CDR1 is MNHEY and CDR2 SVGAGI. V was cut by 0 bases and J by 4 bases, with 10 bases left in between. The length of the CDR3 is 14 residues. The CDR3 sequence is CASSYSILTYEQYF. For the CDR3, the DNA is TGTGCCAGCAGTTACTCGATCCTAACTTACGAGCAGTACTTC.

CDR3 protein: CASSSGTGGGGSNQPQHF. The CDR3 DNA sequence: TGCGCCAGCAGCTCCGGGACAGGGGGCGGGGGGAGCAATCAGCCCCAGCATTTT. This chain links TRBV5-1 with TRBJ1-5, with 12 bases identical to TRBD1. The J segment lost 1 base and the V segment lost 3 bases, leaving 8 bases of the junction unmatched. The CDR3 spans 18 residues. Germline CDR1 reads SGHRS; CDR2 reads YFSETQ.

V gene TRBV18 combines with J gene TRBJ2-3; 9 positions match TRBD2. Germline V gene lookup returns CDR1 KGHSH and CDR2 LQKENI. The CDR3 loop spans 15 amino acids. The J segment lost 2 bases and the V segment lost 6 bases, leaving 6 bases of the junction unmatched. The CDR3 is CASSLVGLATDTQYF. The DNA of the CDR3 is TGTGCCAGCTCCTTGGTGGGACTAGCCACAGATACGCAGTATTTT. Together with reference TRBV18 and TRBJ2-3, the CDR3 gives the full variable domain: NAGVMQNPRHLVRRRGQEARLRCSPMKGHSHVYWYRQLPEEGLKFMVYLQKENIIDESGMPKERFSAEFPKEGPSILRIQQVVRGDSAAYFCASSLVGLATDTQYFGPGTRLTVL.

This chain uses TRBV4-2 with TRBJ1-5; TRBD1 aligns across 9 bases. In germline, CDR1 is LGHNA, CDR2 YNFKEQ. The CDR3 covers 19 residues. Trimming cost V 1 base and J 4 bases; bases outside gene matches: 14. Here the CDR3 DNA reads TGTGCCAGCAGCCAAGGCGGTGGGACAGGGAGAGTTGGGAATCAGCCCCAGCATTTT. Translated, it gives CASSQGGGTGRVGNQPQHF.

The chain is built from TRBV30 and TRBJ2-2; possible D gene TRBD1, 5 bases. V shed 0 bases and J shed 0 bases, with 8 bases lying between them. This CDR3 is 15 amino acids long. Germline V lookup: CDR1 GTSNPN, CDR2 SVGIG (reference sequence). Written as DNA, the CDR3 is TGTGCCTGGAGTGTGGGGCGTTCGAACACCGGGGAGCTGTTTTTT. Encoded protein: CAWSVGRSNTGELFF. The entire variable domain, with the rest obtained from reference TRBV30 and TRBJ2-2, is as follows: SQTIHQWPATLVQPVGSPLSLECTVEGTSNPNLYWYRQAAGRGLQLLFYSVGIGQISSEVPQNLSASRPQDRQFILSSKKLLLSDSGFYLCAWSVGRSNTGELFFGEGSRLTVL.

This clone turned up a few times. The genes are TRBV5-1 and TRBJ2-5; 7 bases align to TRBD1. Per germline, CDR1 SGHRS and CDR2 YFSETQ. Trimming at V came to 0 bases and at J to 4 bases, leaving 15 bases not matched to a gene. This CDR3 comprises 18 residues. The CDR3 is CASSLAGTATTRGETQYF. The CDR3 DNA sequence: TGCGCCAGCAGCTTGGCCGGGACAGCAACTACCCGGGGAGAGACCCAGTACTTC.

The chain links TRBV28 to TRBJ2-7; 7 nucleotides align to TRBD1. The CDR3 consists of 14 residues. The germline CDR1 and CDR2 sequences are MDHEN and SYDVKM. J was trimmed by 5 bases and V by 2 bases; bases with no gene match: 6. The CDR3 DNA is TGTGCCAGCAGTTTAGACAGGGAAGTCGACGAGCAGTACTTC. Translated: CASSLDREVDEQYF. The entire variable domain, with the rest obtained from reference TRBV28 and TRBJ2-7, is as follows: DVKVTQSSRYLVKRTGEKVFLECVQDMDHENMFWYRQDPGLGLRLIYFSYDVKMKEKGDIPEGYSVSREKKERFSLILESASTNQTSMYLCASSLDREVDEQYFGPGTRLTVT.

V usage is TRBV28 and J usage is TRBJ1-2; D unresolved. The germline gives CDR1 MDHEN, CDR2 SYDVKM. The CDR3 consists of 11 residues. Trimming pared 6 bases from V and 5 bases from J, leaving 7 bases between. The CDR3 is CASSGIYGYTF. The CDR3 DNA sequence: TGTGCCAGCAGCGGGATATATGGCTACACCTTC.

This chain connects TRBV12-2 to TRBJ2-7; the table's D call, TRBD2, has no DNA check behind it. TRBV12-2 represents a pseudogene. The CDR3 length is 15 residues. Here the CDR3 reads CASRLGWEGRNEQYF. The DNA for the CDR3 is TGTGCAAGTCGCTTAGGGTGGGAGGGCCGGAACGAGCAGTACTTC.

This rearrangement joins TRBV4-3 to TRBJ2-7; TRBD2 aligns across 9 bases. The trim removed 1 base at V and 6 bases at J, leaving 7 bases unmatched. CDR3 length equals 15 residues. Germline V CDR1 and CDR2: LGHNA, YSLEER. DNA of the CDR3: TGCGCCAGCAGCCAAGTTTTTAGCGGGAGACCCGAGCAGTACTTC. The encoded protein is CASSQVFSGRPEQYF.

V gene TRBV15 combines with J gene TRBJ2-7; tentatively, D is TRBD2 (6 bases). The ends were cut back, 2 bases at V and 6 bases at J, with 23 bases in the middle. Germline V gene lookup returns CDR1 LNHNV and CDR2 YYDKDF (reference sequence). The CDR3 runs to 17 residues. The CDR3 region is CATSRPLNRDWTSEQYF. The CDR3 DNA is TGTGCCACCAGCAGACCGCTTAACCGGGACTGGACCAGCGAGCAGTACTTC.

This clone was seen a few times. The chain recombines TRBV29-1 with TRBJ2-7, with 7 bases that match TRBD1. The CDR3 is 11 amino acids. J was trimmed by 3 bases and V by 6 bases; bases with no gene match: 2. Germline CDR1 SQVTM, CDR2 ANQGSEA. The CDR3: CSVGQIYEQYF. The DNA for the CDR3 is TGCAGCGTGGGACAGATCTACGAGCAGTACTTC.

This clone was observed once. This chain uses TRBV30 with TRBJ2-7; perhaps TRBD1 as D (5 bases). The V end lost 2 bases, the J end lost 7 bases, and 15 bases lay between the germline ends. Germline lookup yields CDR1 GTSNPN and CDR2 SVGIG (reference sequence). The CDR3 spans 13 residues. The CDR3 bases are TGTGCCTGGAGTTCAGGGAAGTTAGAAGAGCAGTACTTC. Protein sequence: CAWSSGKLEEQYF.

The J gene is TRBJ2-7, the V gene TRBV7-3; a weak D match, TRBD2 (6 bases). The J call is doubtful: the DNA matches TRBJ2-5 better. CDR3 length equals 16 residues. CDR1 is SGHTA, CDR2 FQGTGA, per germline. CDR3 residues: CASSLTPGLGQETQYF. The CDR3 coding sequence is TGTGCCAGCAGCCTGACCCCGGGACTGGGGCAAGAGACCCAGTACTTC.

This clone was found once. J is TRBJ1-5 and V is TRBV27, with D perhaps TRBD1 (6 bases). Per the germline V gene, CDR1 is MNHEY and CDR2 is SMNVEV (reference sequence). CDR3 length: 14 amino acids. V lost 5 bases and J 9 bases, leaving 17 bases between the germline ends. CDR3 amino acids: CASSPQGSRWPQHF. In DNA, the CDR3 is TGTGCCAGCAGTCCACAGGGCAGCAGATGGCCCCAGCATTTT.

The chain carries TRBV15 and TRBJ2-2, with a weak D call TRBD2 (5 bases). V gave up 1 base and J gave up 0 bases, with 15 bases separating them. Germline CDR1 and CDR2: LNHNV and YYDKDF (reference sequence). The CDR3 runs to 18 residues. CDR3 nucleotides: TGTGCCACCAGCAGAGGGGGAGTTGGCAGAGCGAACACCGGGGAGCTGTTTTTT. It codes for CATSRGGVGRANTGELFF.

The chain is built from TRBV19 and TRBJ1-5; 10 nucleotides align to TRBD1. The CDR3 extends over 14 amino acids. J lost 5 bases, V lost 5 bases, and 3 bases had no gene match. Per germline, CDR1 LNHDA and CDR2 SQIVND (reference sequence). CDR3 DNA sequence: TGTGCCAGTAGTCGGACAGGGGGATATCAGCCCCAGCATTTT. It is translated as CASSRTGGYQPQHF.

The CDR3 DNA reads as TGCGCCAGCAGCCAAGGAGGGACAGGTCGGAACACTGAAGCTTTCTTT. Its translation is CASSQGGTGRNTEAFF. V and J are TRBV4-3 and TRBJ1-1, with 8 bases that match TRBD1. This CDR3 contains 16 residues. Germline CDR1 reads LGHNA; CDR2 reads YSLEER. J gave up 1 base and V 1 base, and 5 bases lay outside the gene matches.

The CDR3 DNA follows: TGTGCCAGCAGCTTATTCGGGGAAGATCATAGCAATCAGCCCCAGCATTTT. Translating it yields CASSLFGEDHSNQPQHF. The rearrangement uses TRBV5-6 and TRBJ1-5, with D unresolved. This CDR3 is 17 amino acids long. From germline, CDR1 is SGHDT and CDR2 YYEEEE. V was cut by 2 bases and J by 0 bases, with 15 bases left in between.

The gene calls are TRBV9 and TRBJ2-3, with 11 bases matching TRBD2. With V trimmed by 4 bases and J by 8 bases, 6 bases remained unmatched. Germline V gene sequence: CDR1 SGDLS, CDR2 YYNGEE. The CDR3 consists of 14 residues. The CDR3 DNA reads as TGTGCCAGCAGCCCACTAGCGGGGGCAGGTACGCAGTATTTT. Protein product: CASSPLAGAGTQYF.